This T cell receptor beta chain was sequenced during a study of CXCR3-negative and CXCR3-positive naive CD8 T cells. Study-level findings and limits: The study found more hydrophobic TRB CDR3s in CXCR3-positive naive cells than in CXCR3-negative naive cells.

All TRB cDNA libraries came from 5' RACE performed with UMI labels. TCRdb reprocessed the 5' RACE reads, with one entry per CDR3 protein and no DNA. This table lists about 130,000 distinct CDR3 sequences. As to this clonotype: Antigen specificity is unknown.

Every CD8+ T cell subset underwent triplicate sorting at 250,000 to 300,000 cells apiece. This CDR3 region has 15 residues. Looked up from germline, CDR1 is SQVTM and CDR2 is ANQGSEA. The sequenced sample was naive CXCR3- CD8+ T cells from blood. The subset denotes: CD45RO-CCR7+CD27+CD95- naive CD8+ T cells lacking CXCR3 (TNR3-). The origin of this receptor is a human donor in good health. Some clones in this sample may be carry-over from other donors' samples. The gene calls are TRBV29-1 and TRBJ2-2; the TRBD1 assignment by TCRdb is unverifiable without DNA. The chain's CDR3 is CSVALQGANTGELFF.